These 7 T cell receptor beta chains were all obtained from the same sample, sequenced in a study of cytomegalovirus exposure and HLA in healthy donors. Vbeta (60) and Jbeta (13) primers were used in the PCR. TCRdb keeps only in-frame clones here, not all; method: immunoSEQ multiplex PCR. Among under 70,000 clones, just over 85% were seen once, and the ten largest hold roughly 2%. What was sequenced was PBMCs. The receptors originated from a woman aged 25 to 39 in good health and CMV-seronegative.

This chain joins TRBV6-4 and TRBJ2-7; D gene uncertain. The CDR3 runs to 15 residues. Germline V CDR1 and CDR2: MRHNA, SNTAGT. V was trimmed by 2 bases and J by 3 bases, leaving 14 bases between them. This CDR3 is CASSDPMAGCYEQYF. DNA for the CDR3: TGTGCCAGCAGTGACCCTATGGCAGGTTGCTACGAGCAGTACTTC.

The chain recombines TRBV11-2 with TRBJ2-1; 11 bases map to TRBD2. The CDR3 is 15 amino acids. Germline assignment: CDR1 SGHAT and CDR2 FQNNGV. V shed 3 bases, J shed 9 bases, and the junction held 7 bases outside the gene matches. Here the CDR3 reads CASSLPLAGVSEQFF. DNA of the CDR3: TGTGCCAGCAGCTTGCCACTAGCGGGAGTGAGTGAGCAGTTCTTC.

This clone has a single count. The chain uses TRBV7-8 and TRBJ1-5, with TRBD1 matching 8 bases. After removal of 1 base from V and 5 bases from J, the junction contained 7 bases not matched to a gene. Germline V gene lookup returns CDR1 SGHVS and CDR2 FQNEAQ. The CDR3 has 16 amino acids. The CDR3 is CASSLGRTGYDQPQHF. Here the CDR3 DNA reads TGTGCCAGCAGCTTAGGTCGGACAGGGTATGATCAGCCCCAGCATTTT.

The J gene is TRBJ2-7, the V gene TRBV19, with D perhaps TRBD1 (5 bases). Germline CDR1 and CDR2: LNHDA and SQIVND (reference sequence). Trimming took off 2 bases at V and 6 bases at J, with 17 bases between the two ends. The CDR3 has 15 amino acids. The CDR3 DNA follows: TGTGCCAGTAGTATATCCAGGGCGTCTCTGTCCGAGCAGTACTTC. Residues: CASSISRASLSEQYF.

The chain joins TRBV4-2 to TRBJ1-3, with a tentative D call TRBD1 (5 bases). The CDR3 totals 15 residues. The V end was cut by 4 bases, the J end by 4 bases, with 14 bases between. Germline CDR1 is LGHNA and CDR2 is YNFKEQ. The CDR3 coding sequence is TGTGCCAGCAGCCGACCGCCAGGGATAGGAAACACCATATATTTT. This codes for CASSRPPGIGNTIYF.

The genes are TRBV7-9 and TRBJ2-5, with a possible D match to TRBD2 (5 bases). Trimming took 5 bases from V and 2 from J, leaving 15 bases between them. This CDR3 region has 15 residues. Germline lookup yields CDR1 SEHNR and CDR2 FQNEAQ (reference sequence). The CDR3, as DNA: TGTGCCAGCAGCCCGAGGGTCGGGCAGCAAGAGACCCAGTACTTC. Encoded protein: CASSPRVGQQETQYF.

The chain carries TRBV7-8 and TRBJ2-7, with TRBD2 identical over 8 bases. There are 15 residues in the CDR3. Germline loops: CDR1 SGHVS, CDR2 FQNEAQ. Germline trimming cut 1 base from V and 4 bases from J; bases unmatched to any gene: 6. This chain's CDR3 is CASSLVLAGAYEQYF. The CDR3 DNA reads TGTGCCAGCAGCTTAGTTCTAGCGGGCGCATACGAGCAGTACTTC. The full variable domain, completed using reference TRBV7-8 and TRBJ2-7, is GAGVSQSPRYKVAKRGQDVALRCDPISGHVSLFWYQQALGQGPEFLTYFQNEAQLDKSGLPSDRFFAERPEGSVSTLKIQRTQQEDSAVYLCASSLVLAGAYEQYFGPGTRLTVT.